Presented here are 12 T cell receptor beta chains from one specimen sequenced in a study of T cells after posttransplantation cyclophosphamide. Assay used: immunoSEQ multiplex PCR; TCRdb lists only in-frame clones, some missing. Of approximately 17,000 clones listed, around 94% are singletons. Busulfan-fludarabine conditioning, marrow transplant, and cyclophosphamide on days +3 and +4 were administered. Source: CD4+ T cells sorted from blood, taken after allogeneic stem cell transplant with posttransplant cyclophosphamide. The source of these receptors is a male patient aged 55 to 69 who received an allogeneic stem cell transplant from a related donor and was CMV-positive. Some T cells may be graft donor cells.

The chain links TRBV19 to TRBJ1-5; 9 positions match TRBD1. This CDR3 comprises 17 residues. Per the germline V gene, CDR1 is LNHDA and CDR2 is SQIVND (reference sequence). With V trimmed by 6 bases and J by 0 bases, 9 bases remained unmatched. This chain's CDR3 is CASRTWTGAYSNQPQHF. CDR3 DNA: TGTGCCAGTAGAACCTGGACAGGGGCTTATAGCAATCAGCCCCAGCATTTT.

V gene TRBV5-4 combines with J gene TRBJ2-5; D is uncertain. Germline CDR1 SGHNT, CDR2 YYREEE (reference sequence). The CDR3 is 13 residues long. The germline V and J ends were trimmed by 0 bases and 5 bases, with 8 bases remaining between them. CDR3 sequence reads: CASSLDYSETQYF. CDR3 bases: TGTGCCAGCAGCTTGGACTATTCGGAGACCCAGTACTTC.

This chain links TRBV7-2 with TRBJ2-1; 7 nucleotides match TRBD2. The CDR3 length is 15 residues. The germline CDR1 and CDR2 sequences are SGHTA and FQGNSA. The junction had 3 bases not matched to a gene; V was cut back by 0 bases and J by 4 bases. The CDR3 nucleotides read TGTGCCAGCAGCTTAGCCAGCGGGGTGTACAATGAGCAGTTCTTC. Amino acids: CASSLASGVYNEQFF.

This clone was found a few times. The chain uses TRBV6-6 and TRBJ1-4; 8 positions agree with TRBD1. Germline V gene lookup returns CDR1 MNHNY and CDR2 SVGAGI (reference sequence). V was clipped by 7 bases and J by 2 bases; unmatched bases: 3. The CDR3 has 14 residues. The CDR3: CASIRQGTNEKLFF. The CDR3 nucleotides are TGTGCCAGCATACGACAGGGGACTAATGAAAAACTGTTTTTT.

The chain links TRBV9 to TRBJ2-3; D remains ambiguous. In germline, CDR1 is SGDLS, CDR2 YYNGEE. The CDR3 totals 15 residues. The ends were cut back, 0 bases at V and 0 bases at J, with 8 bases in the middle. The CDR3 loop is CASSVEPKSTDTQYF. The CDR3 DNA sequence: TGTGCCAGCAGCGTAGAGCCAAAGAGCACAGATACGCAGTATTTT.

The J gene is TRBJ1-1, the V gene TRBV6-5; 8 bases align to TRBD1. V lost 0 bases, J lost 11 bases, and 11 bases stayed unmatched. The length of the CDR3 is 15 residues. Per the germline V gene, CDR1 is MNHEY and CDR2 is SVGAGI. CDR3 DNA: TGTGCCAGCAGTTACTCGACCGTGACAGGGGAGGAGGCTTTCTTT. Its translation is CASSYSTVTGEEAFF.

The chain's CDR3 is CASSQDVSLTEAFF. The CDR3 DNA reads as TGTGCCAGCAGCCAAGATGTCAGTCTGACTGAAGCTTTCTTT. This sequence joins TRBV4-2 and TRBJ1-1; D not certain. CDR1 LGHNA and CDR2 YNFKEQ come from the germline V gene. The CDR3 is 14 residues long. The V end lost 0 bases, the J end lost 5 bases, and 10 bases lay between the germline ends.

This clone appeared a few times. This chain links TRBV5-1 with TRBJ1-4; 8 nucleotides agree with TRBD1. Trimming at V came to 7 bases and at J to 8 bases, leaving 13 bases not matched to a gene. Germline CDR1 is SGHRS and CDR2 is YFSETQ. The CDR3 is made up of 15 amino acids. CDR3 DNA: TGCGCCAGCGGACACTCAGGGGGCGCCGTCGAAAAACTGTTTTTT. Translated, it gives CASGHSGGAVEKLFF.

The V and J genes are TRBV19 and TRBJ2-3; 10 bases fit TRBD2. CDR1 and CDR2 (germline): LNHDA, SQIVND (reference sequence). The CDR3 sequence is 15 residues long. The junction had 8 bases not matched to a gene; V was cut back by 9 bases and J by 2 bases. For the CDR3, the DNA is TGTGCCAGCCGGCATAGCGGGGGGACCACAGATACGCAGTATTTT. As protein: CASRHSGGTTDTQYF.

The chain is built from TRBV7-2 and TRBJ2-7, with D maybe TRBD2 (5 bases). The CDR3 sequence is 13 residues long. V was cut by 1 base and J by 9 bases, with 13 bases left in between. Germline CDR1 SGHTA, CDR2 FQGNSA. As DNA, the CDR3 is TGTGCCAGCAGCTTAGTCGCGGGTGAAGGGCAGTACTTC. Translation: CASSLVAGEGQYF.

This chain uses TRBV27 with TRBJ1-2; D might be TRBD1 (5 bases). Germline CDR1 is MNHEY and CDR2 is SMNVEV (reference sequence). CDR3 size: 14 residues. Between the trimmed V and J ends, which lost 3 bases and 4 bases, there was a span of 12 bases. CDR3 in DNA: TGTGCCAGCAGTTTGAAGGGGCGAAGCTATGGCTACACCTTC. Protein: CASSLKGRSYGYTF.

The chain carries TRBV7-8 and TRBJ1-2; no reliable D call. CDR1 is SGHVS and CDR2 is FQNEAQ in the germline V gene. The CDR3 spans 12 residues. Trimming cost V 0 bases and J 4 bases, with 3 bases left between them. In DNA, the CDR3 is TGTGCCAGCAGCTTAGCCTCCTATGGCTACACCTTC. Its translation: CASSLASYGYTF.